The rows below give T cell receptor beta chains drawn from one sample of a study of cytomegalovirus exposure and HLA in healthy donors. Repertoires were generated with immunoSEQ multiplex PCR, while TCRdb's copy carries only in-frame clones and drops some. This table holds roughly 120,000 clones, about 82% found once. Sequenced: PBMCs. These receptors all stem from a man between 50 and 59 years old in good health and CMV-seronegative. Each CDR3 is given with its conserved first and last residue. The D gene is left open where the match is weak. The size of a clone is reported for some rows only, either as once, few or many, or as a class for expanded clones.

D gene: .; J gene: TRBJ1-5; V gene: TRBV15; clone size: few; CDR3 DNA: TGTGCCACCAGCAGAGAACCGCAGGGGAGCAATCAGCCCCAGCATTTT; CDR3 protein: CATSREPQGSNQPQHF
D gene: TRBD2; J gene: TRBJ2-1; V gene: TRBV9; clone size: .; CDR3 DNA: TGTGCCAGCAGCGTAGCTACTAGCGGCGCCTTCTCGGTTGAGCAGTTCTTC; CDR3 protein: CASSVATSGAFSVEQFF
D gene: TRBD1; J gene: TRBJ2-5; V gene: TRBV19; clone size: few; CDR3 DNA: TGTGCCAGTAGCTCGACAGGGGGGTACCAAGAGACCCAGTACTTC; CDR3 protein: CASSSTGGYQETQYF
D gene: .; J gene: TRBJ1-1; V gene: TRBV6-1; clone size: .; CDR3 DNA: TGTGCCAGCAGTGAGGACAGCATGAACACTGAAGCTTTCTTT; CDR3 protein: CASSEDSMNTEAFF
D gene: .; J gene: TRBJ1-1; V gene: TRBV6-1; clone size: .; CDR3 DNA: TGTGCCAGCAGTGAAAGGGGTTATGAAGCTTTCTTT; CDR3 protein: CASSERGYEAFF
D gene: TRBD1; J gene: TRBJ1-1; V gene: TRBV7-9; clone size: .; CDR3 DNA: TGTGCCAGCAGCCCTCGGACAGGGAGGAACACTGAAGCTTTCTTT; CDR3 protein: CASSPRTGRNTEAFF
D gene: TRBD1; J gene: TRBJ1-4; V gene: TRBV9; clone size: few; CDR3 DNA: TGTGCCAGCAGCGGCGCGACAGGGCCTAATGAAAAACTGTTTTTT; CDR3 protein: CASSGATGPNEKLFF
D gene: .; J gene: TRBJ2-3; V gene: TRBV6-5; clone size: .; CDR3 DNA: TGTGCCAGCCGGGTCGGGGGTACGCAGTATTTT; CDR3 protein: CASRVGGTQYF
D gene: TRBD1; J gene: TRBJ2-5; V gene: TRBV9; clone size: .; CDR3 DNA: TGTGCCAGCAGTACACAGGGGCTGCAAGAGACCCAGTACTTC; CDR3 protein: CASSTQGLQETQYF
D gene: TRBD2; J gene: TRBJ2-5; V gene: TRBV7-6; clone size: .; CDR3 DNA: TGTGCCAGCAGCTTAAAGGCGGGACTAGCGGGTGGGGGGACCCAGTACTTC; CDR3 protein: CASSLKAGLAGGGTQYF
D gene: .; J gene: TRBJ2-1; V gene: TRBV4-3; clone size: few; CDR3 DNA: TGCGCCAGCAGCCGTTCAGCGCAGGGCTACAATGAGCAGTTCTTC; CDR3 protein: CASSRSAQGYNEQFF
D gene: .; J gene: TRBJ2-3; V gene: TRBV5-6; clone size: .; CDR3 DNA: TGTGCCAGCAGCGCTACGCGGGATACGCAGTATTTT; CDR3 protein: CASSATRDTQYF
D gene: TRBD1; J gene: TRBJ1-6; V gene: TRBV11-1; clone size: .; CDR3 DNA: TGTGCCAGCAGCTTAGAAACCGGGACAGCTAATTCACCCCTCCACTTT; CDR3 protein: CASSLETGTANSPLHF
D gene: TRBD2; J gene: TRBJ2-5; V gene: TRBV5-1; clone size: few; CDR3 DNA: TGCGCCAGCAGCTTGAGTACTAGCGGGGGGGCCGATATTGAGACCCAGTACTTC; CDR3 protein: CASSLSTSGGADIETQYF
D gene: .; J gene: TRBJ2-7; V gene: TRBV5-1; clone size: .; CDR3 DNA: TGCGCCAGCAGCTTGAAGGGGGCCTACGAGCAGTACTTC; CDR3 protein: CASSLKGAYEQYF
D gene: .; J gene: TRBJ2-5; V gene: TRBV28; clone size: few; CDR3 DNA: TGTGCCAGCAGCGGGGGTTCCCAAGAGACCCAGTACTTC; CDR3 protein: CASSGGSQETQYF
D gene: TRBD1; J gene: TRBJ2-7; V gene: TRBV18; clone size: .; CDR3 DNA: TGTGCCAGCTCACGGGACAGTTACGAGCAGTACTTC; CDR3 protein: CASSRDSYEQYF
D gene: .; J gene: TRBJ1-4; V gene: TRBV9; clone size: .; CDR3 DNA: TGTGCCAGCAGCGTAGGAGGGATAAATGAAAAACTGTTTTTT; CDR3 protein: CASSVGGINEKLFF
D gene: .; J gene: TRBJ2-2; V gene: TRBV7-2; clone size: .; CDR3 DNA: TGTGCCAGCAGCTTAGAATTGAGAGGAGGGAGTGGCACCGGGGAGCTGTTTTTT; CDR3 protein: CASSLELRGGSGTGELFF
D gene: TRBD1; J gene: TRBJ1-4; V gene: TRBV29-1; clone size: few; CDR3 DNA: TGCAGCGCTCAGGGGGAGCGCGGGGAAAAACTGTTTTTT; CDR3 protein: CSAQGERGEKLFF
D gene: TRBD2; J gene: TRBJ2-7; V gene: TRBV10-3; clone size: .; CDR3 DNA: TGTGCCATCAGTGAAGTCGGGGGGAAAAACGAGCAGTACTTC; CDR3 protein: CAISEVGGKNEQYF
D gene: .; J gene: TRBJ1-1; V gene: TRBV2; clone size: .; CDR3 DNA: TGTGCCAGCAGTGAAACAGAGGGGAACACTGAAGCTTTCTTT; CDR3 protein: CASSETEGNTEAFF